A selection of T cell receptor beta chains follows, all from one sample in a study of OX40 agonist ivuxolimab in advanced cancers. Assay: immunoSEQ multiplex PCR; the TCRdb copy retains only in-frame clones and omits some. This sample has under 80,000 clones; approximately 85% occur once, and the top ten carry less than 2.5%. The sample in question was CD4+ or CD8+ T cells sorted from blood, obtained in a trial of the OX40 agonist ivuxolimab. The receptors were sampled from an adult with an advanced solid tumor such as melanoma, head and neck, liver or kidney cancer. Each CDR3 is given with its conserved first and last residue.

V gene	J gene	CDR3 protein
TRBV2	TRBJ2-7	CASSEFFGQPSYEQYF
TRBV30	TRBJ1-2	CAWSERGYTF
TRBV28	TRBJ2-4	CASSFLAGKNIQYF
TRBV30	TRBJ1-5	CAWRDRSTLSNQPQHF
TRBV27	TRBJ1-1	CASSLRWGNKAFF
TRBV5-1	TRBJ2-5	CASSLLPSGGQETQYF
TRBV28	TRBJ1-5	CASSVTGTMAQPQHF
TRBV20-1	TRBJ2-3	CSARLTDTQYF
TRBV2	TRBJ1-6	CASWQYNSPLHF
TRBV7-3	TRBJ2-6	CASSLRMAGANVLTF
TRBV7-9	TRBJ1-2	CASSLERAGSGYGYTF
TRBV9	TRBJ2-1	CASSVDTGENYNEQFF
TRBV5-4	TRBJ2-2	CASRLSSGSPGELFF
TRBV20-1	TRBJ2-5	CSARNGETQYF
TRBV9	TRBJ2-2	CASSVGLAELTGELFF
TRBV5-4	TRBJ1-1	CASTSEAGNTEAFF
TRBV5-1	TRBJ1-2	CASRVDSYGYTF
TRBV11-3	TRBJ1-1	CASSSLRLTNTEAFF
TRBV6-1	TRBJ1-4	CASSVFKGDEKLFF
TRBV11-2	TRBJ2-3	CASSSRGDTQYF
TRBV10-3	TRBJ2-7	CAISEYRENEQYF
TRBV28	TRBJ1-6	CASSRGDSPLHF
TRBV28	TRBJ1-1	CASFQGQSTFF
TRBV6-6	TRBJ2-3	CASIPGAGGTDTQYF
TRBV19	TRBJ1-1	CASSINLVSFF
TRBV27	TRBJ1-1	CASSLYLRQGGTEAFF
TRBV6-5	TRBJ1-1	CASSYVAGTEAFF
TRBV7-9	TRBJ1-5	CASSLWGERGNQPQHF
TRBV9	TRBJ2-6	CASEPKYSNSRANVLTF
TRBV7-3	TRBJ2-1	CASSLMGTSYNEQFF
TRBV29-1	TRBJ2-3	CSAKGVADTQYF
TRBV18	TRBJ1-6	CASSPQGQGNSPLHF
TRBV6-1	TRBJ1-5	CASSEALGTGSLKSNQPQHF
TRBV10-1	TRBJ1-1	CASTALPGNTEAFF
TRBV28	TRBJ2-1	CASSLVDSYNEQFF
TRBV5-6	TRBJ2-2	CASKRAETGELFF
TRBV18	TRBJ2-5	CASSLLQETQYF
TRBV25-1	TRBJ1-4	CASSEYTARGLEKLFF
TRBV5-8	TRBJ2-2	CASSSDRGSNTGELFF
TRBV28	TRBJ2-2	CASSLLSSGDTGELFF
TRBV5-4	TRBJ2-5	CASSSTVRQETQYF
TRBV5-8	TRBJ2-7	CASSLSPGPYEQYF
TRBV7-3	TRBJ2-1	CASSLGLAGVNEQFF
TRBV18	TRBJ1-3	CASSHRSGNTIYF
TRBV5-1	TRBJ2-5	CASSLIGLTGPLRQETQYF
TRBV18	TRBJ2-5	CASSPLAGETQYF
TRBV11-3	TRBJ2-2	CASSLEMGELFF
TRBV6-5	TRBJ1-4	CASSSPTTGNSEKLFF
TRBV6-5	TRBJ2-2	CASSSPGQGAGGELFF
TRBV30	TRBJ1-5	CAWSVWATGQPQHF
TRBV15	TRBJ2-7	CATSRDGVTEQYF
TRBV7-9	TRBJ2-3	CASSSFPATDTQYF